These T cell receptor beta chains were read from a single sample in a study of blood T cell repertoires in COVID-19. Libraries were prepared by immunoSEQ multiplex PCR; TCRdb keeps only in-frame clonotypes and omits some of them. The table shows 270,000 or so clones, with approximately 77% occurring only once. Sequencing was carried out using peripheral blood. These receptors were obtained from a woman aged 18-30 years with acute or convalescent COVID-19. CDR3s include the opening cysteine and the closing phenylalanine or tryptophan. Fields, in order: clone size, V gene, D gene, J gene, CDR3 length, CDR3 protein, CDR3 DNA. A D gene is named only where the DNA matches it firmly. Size values are once, few and many counts, or a class for expanded clones, and some rows have none.

many	TRBV28	.	TRBJ2-7	14	CASSSPNDRYEQYF	TGTGCCAGCAGCTCCCCTAACGACAGATACGAGCAGTACTTC
many	TRBV7-8	TRBD2	TRBJ2-7	15	CASSLQGGSSYEQYF	TGTGCCAGCAGCTTACAGGGAGGGAGCTCCTACGAGCAGTACTTC
.	TRBV11-3	.	TRBJ1-1	15	CASSAALQGSTEAFF	TGTGCCAGCAGCGCCGCTCTTCAGGGGAGCACTGAAGCTTTCTTT
.	TRBV11-3	TRBD2	TRBJ2-1	14	CASSPGTTGDEQFF	TGTGCCAGCAGCCCCGGGACTACCGGCGATGAGCAGTTCTTC
.	TRBV19	.	TRBJ1-1	14	CASSIRTENTEAFF	TGTGCCAGTAGTATTAGGACTGAAAACACTGAAGCTTTCTTT
.	TRBV30	.	TRBJ2-7	15	CAWNPRDILTYEQYF	TGTGCCTGGAATCCACGGGACATACTTACCTACGAGCAGTACTTC
.	TRBV19	.	TRBJ1-5	13	CASSISPLQPQHF	TGTGCCAGTAGTATCAGTCCTTTGCAGCCCCAGCATTTT
.	TRBV7-9	TRBD1	TRBJ2-1	16	CASSVNQGQGYNEQFF	TGTGCCAGCAGCGTAAACCAGGGACAGGGGTACAATGAGCAGTTCTTC
few	TRBV7-2	.	TRBJ1-1	14	CASSFGQRNTEAFF	TGTGCCAGCAGCTTCGGACAGAGGAACACTGAAGCTTTCTTT
.	TRBV9	TRBD1	TRBJ2-5	15	CASSVANRGQETQYF	TGTGCCAGCAGCGTAGCGAACAGGGGACAAGAGACCCAGTACTTC
.	TRBV5-1	.	TRBJ2-1	15	CASSLAGERHNEQFF	TGCGCCAGCAGCTTGGCCGGGGAGCGGCACAATGAGCAGTTCTTC